This T cell receptor beta chain was recovered during a study of T cell responses to AZD1222 COVID-19 vaccine. Study-wide findings and caveats: Baseline antibody screening turned up just five to seven seropositive AZD1222 recipients. Clonal diversity was possibly underestimated, and the donors were mostly white British, with more females.

In regard to this clone: Its antigen is as yet unknown.

The assay was immunoSEQ multiplex PCR, and TCRdb's table has in-frame clones only and misses some. The table shows 60,000 to 70,000 clones, with 65% to 90% occurring only once. The sequence was collected from an adult in good health. Sequenced material: peripheral blood, taken on day 0 of AZD1222 vaccination.

CDR3: CASSVRQGGTEAFF. In DNA form, the CDR3 reads TGTGCCAGCAGCGTACGACAGGGAGGCACTGAAGCTTTCTTT. The chain couples TRBV11-1 to TRBJ1-1; 7 bases are shared with TRBD1. CDR1 and CDR2 from the germline V gene are SGHAT and FQDESV (reference sequence). The CDR3 consists of 14 residues. Unmatched junction bases numbered 7, after V lost 5 bases and J lost 4 bases.